This T cell receptor (beta chain) was captured by sequencing in a study of T cells in Graves' hyperthyroidism and ophthalmopathy. The source material, RNA transcripts, was used to amplify TCR beta CDR3 regions. The HTBI primer set served for first-round RT-PCR of the TCR CDR3. TCRdb itself ran the multiplex PCR reads through MiXCR, one entry per CDR3 protein. Of about 300,000 distinct CDR3 sequences listed, about an eighth are singletons. With V trimmed by 5 bases and J by 8 bases, 6 bases remained unmatched. The CDR3 runs to 13 residues. CDR1 and CDR2 (germline): LNHDA, SQIVND (reference sequence). Sequenced input: blood. The rearrangement uses TRBV19 and TRBJ1-2, with 9 bases aligning to TRBD1. The receptor comes from a woman under 40 with Graves' hyperthyroidism that later progressed to Graves' ophthalmopathy. Here the CDR3 reads CASSGQGMGGYTF. The CDR3 DNA sequence: TGTGCCAGTAGTGGACAGGGGATGGGAGGCTACACCTTC. The variable domain in full, with the rest retrieved from reference TRBV19 and TRBJ1-2, is DGGITQSPKYLFRKEGQNVTLSCEQNLNHDAMYWYRQDPGQGLRLIYYSQIVNDFQKGDIAEGYSVSREKKESFPLTVTSAQKNPTAFYLCASSGQGMGGYTFGSGTRLTVV.